This T cell receptor beta chain comes out of a study of control samples from healthy donors and cancer patients. Profiled with immunoSEQ multiplex PCR; TCRdb holds only in-frame clones, not every one. The sample lists over 100,000 clones, 90% occurring once. The CDR3 loop spans 14 amino acids. CDR1 and CDR2 (germline): MNHEY, SVGAGI. V was trimmed by 5 bases and J by 8 bases, leaving 13 bases between them. This sequence joins TRBV6-5 and TRBJ1-6; D is unresolved. The sequenced material came from blood. The receptor's source is a human donor in good health. The donor label of this sample is uncertain. This CDR3 reads CASSPSRRDSPLHF. The CDR3 DNA reads TGTGCCAGCAGTCCCAGCAGGCGGGATTCACCCCTCCACTTT.